Below are 4 T cell receptor beta chains sequenced from a single sample in a study of ipilimumab plus nivolumab after autologous stem cell transplantation. Profiling relied on immunoSEQ multiplex PCR, and the TCRdb table lists in-frame clones only, not all of them. The sample gives approximately 80,000 clones, 83% of which show up once; less than 2.5% is in the top ten. The sequencing here drew on PBMCs, taken in a trial of ipilimumab plus nivolumab as post-transplant consolidation. These receptors all come from a male donor with diffuse large B-cell lymphoma.

This rearrangement joins TRBV6-1 to TRBJ2-5; 8 bases match TRBD1. Matching the DNA end better, TRBJ2-7 makes the J call doubtful. Germline assignment: CDR1 MNHNS and CDR2 SASEGT. This CDR3 comprises 15 residues. The CDR3 sequence is CASSVPGQASYEQYF. CDR3 DNA: TGTGCCAGCAGCGTCCCGGGACAGGCCTCCTACGAGCAGTACTTC.

The CDR3 loop reads CASSLSGDTQYF. In nucleotides, the CDR3 is TGTGCCAGCTCATTGAGTGGGGATACGCAGTATTTT. This chain joins TRBV18 and TRBJ2-3; no reliable D call. Germline CDR1 is KGHSH and CDR2 is LQKENI. This CDR3 has 12 residues. Between the trimmed V and J ends, which lost 5 bases and 6 bases, there was a span of 9 bases.

The rearrangement joins TRBV6-9 to TRBJ2-5; D is unresolved. The CDR3 runs to 13 residues. Germline CDR1 and CDR2: MNHGY and SVAAGI. The ends were cut back, 4 bases at V and 1 base at J, with 7 bases in the middle. CDR3 sequence reads: CASSFALQETQYF. The CDR3 DNA sequence: TGTGCCAGCAGTTTCGCTCTCCAAGAGACCCAGTACTTC.

V gene TRBV6-6 combines with J gene TRBJ1-5; D gene ambiguous. Between the trimmed V and J ends, which lost 2 bases and 4 bases, there was a span of 9 bases. Per the germline V gene, CDR1 is MNHNY and CDR2 is SVGAGI (reference sequence). This CDR3 contains 14 residues. CDR3 sequence: CASSYGRGNQPQHF. The DNA for the CDR3 is TGTGCCAGCAGTTACGGCAGAGGTAATCAGCCCCAGCATTTT.